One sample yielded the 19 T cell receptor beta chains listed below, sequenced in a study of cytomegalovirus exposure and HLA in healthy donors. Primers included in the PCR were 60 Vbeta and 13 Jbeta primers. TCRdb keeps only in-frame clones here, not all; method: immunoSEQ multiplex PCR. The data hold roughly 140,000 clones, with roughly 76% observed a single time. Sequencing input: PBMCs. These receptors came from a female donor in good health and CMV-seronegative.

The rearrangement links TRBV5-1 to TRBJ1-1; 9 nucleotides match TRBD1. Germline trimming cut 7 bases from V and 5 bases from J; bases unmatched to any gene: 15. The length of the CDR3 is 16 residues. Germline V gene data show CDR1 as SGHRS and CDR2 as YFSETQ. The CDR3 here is CASRTGTGHLDTEAFF. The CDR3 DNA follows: TGCGCCAGCCGAACCGGGACAGGGCATCTAGATACTGAAGCTTTCTTT. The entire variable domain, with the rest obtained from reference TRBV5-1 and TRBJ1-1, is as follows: KAGVTQTPRYLIKTRGQQVTLSCSPISGHRSVSWYQQTPGQGLQFLFEYFSETQRNKGNFPGRFSGRQFSNSRSEMNVSTLELGDSALYLCASRTGTGHLDTEAFFGQGTRLTVV.

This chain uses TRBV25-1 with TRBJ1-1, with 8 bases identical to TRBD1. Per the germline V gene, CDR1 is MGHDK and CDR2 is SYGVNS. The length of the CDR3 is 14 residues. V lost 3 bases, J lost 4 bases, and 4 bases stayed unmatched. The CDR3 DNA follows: TGTGCCAGCAGTGAGGGCCAGGGGGCCACTGAAGCTTTCTTT. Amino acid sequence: CASSEGQGATEAFF.

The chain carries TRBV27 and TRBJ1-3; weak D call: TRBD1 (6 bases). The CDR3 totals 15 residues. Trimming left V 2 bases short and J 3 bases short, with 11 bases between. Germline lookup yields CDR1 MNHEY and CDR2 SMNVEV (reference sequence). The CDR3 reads CASSLRGGLGNTIYF. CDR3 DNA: TGTGCCAGCAGTTTAAGGGGGGGACTTGGAAACACCATATATTTT.

The CDR3 spells CASSLTLTGDRELFF. CDR3 DNA sequence: TGCGCCAGCAGCTTGACCCTTACAGGGGACCGGGAGCTGTTTTTT. The chain is built from TRBV5-1 and TRBJ2-2; the match to TRBD1 covers 7 bases. The CDR3 consists of 15 residues. Trimming removed 1 base from V and 9 bases from J; junction bases left unmatched: 9. Per germline, CDR1 SGHRS and CDR2 YFSETQ.

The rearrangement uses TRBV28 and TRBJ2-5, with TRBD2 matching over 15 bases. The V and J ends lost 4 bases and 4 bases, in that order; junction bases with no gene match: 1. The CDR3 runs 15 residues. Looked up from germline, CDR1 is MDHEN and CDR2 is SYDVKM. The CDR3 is CASSWGLAGGETQYF. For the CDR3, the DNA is TGTGCCAGCAGTTGGGGACTAGCGGGAGGAGAGACCCAGTACTTC.

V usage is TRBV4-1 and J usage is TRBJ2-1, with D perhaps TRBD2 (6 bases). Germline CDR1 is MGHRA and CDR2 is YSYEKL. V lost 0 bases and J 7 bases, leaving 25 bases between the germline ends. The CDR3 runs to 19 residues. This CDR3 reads CASSQEAGSGVARRNEQFF. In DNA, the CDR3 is TGCGCCAGCAGCCAAGAAGCAGGGTCGGGGGTAGCGCGAAGGAATGAGCAGTTCTTC.

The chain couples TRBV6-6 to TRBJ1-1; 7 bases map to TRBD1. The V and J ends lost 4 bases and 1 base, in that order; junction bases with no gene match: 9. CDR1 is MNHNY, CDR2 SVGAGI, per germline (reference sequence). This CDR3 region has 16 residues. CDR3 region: CASSSKQGKANTEAFF. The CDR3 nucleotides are TGTGCCAGCAGTTCGAAACAGGGGAAAGCGAACACTGAAGCTTTCTTT.

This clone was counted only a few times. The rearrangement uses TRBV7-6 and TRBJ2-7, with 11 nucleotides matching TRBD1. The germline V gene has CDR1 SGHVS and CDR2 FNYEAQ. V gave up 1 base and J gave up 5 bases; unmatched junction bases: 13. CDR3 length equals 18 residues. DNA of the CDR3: TGTGCCAGCAGCTTAGATGGACAGGGGGCCGCAGTCTCGAACGAGCAGTACTTC. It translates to CASSLDGQGAAVSNEQYF. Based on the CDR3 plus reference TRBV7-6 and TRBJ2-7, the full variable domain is GAGVSQSPRYKVTKRGQDVALRCDPISGHVSLYWYRQALGQGPEFLTYFNYEAQQDKSGLPNDRFSAERPEGSISTLTIQRTEQRDSAMYRCASSLDGQGAAVSNEQYFGPGTRLTVT.

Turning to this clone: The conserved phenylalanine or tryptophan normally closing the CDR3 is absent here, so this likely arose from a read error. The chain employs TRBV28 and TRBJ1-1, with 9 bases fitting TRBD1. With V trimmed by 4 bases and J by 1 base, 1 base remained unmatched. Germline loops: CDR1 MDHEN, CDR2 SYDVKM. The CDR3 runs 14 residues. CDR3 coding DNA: TGTGCCAGCAGTTACAGGGGGCGGAACACTGAAGCTTTCGTT. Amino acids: CASSYRGRNTEAFV.

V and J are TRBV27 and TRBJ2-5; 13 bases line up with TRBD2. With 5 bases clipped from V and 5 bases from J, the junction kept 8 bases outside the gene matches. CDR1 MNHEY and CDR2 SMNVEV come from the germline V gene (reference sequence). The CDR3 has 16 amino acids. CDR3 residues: CASSAQLAGGRETQYF. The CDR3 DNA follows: TGTGCCAGCAGTGCCCAACTAGCGGGAGGGAGGGAGACCCAGTACTTC.

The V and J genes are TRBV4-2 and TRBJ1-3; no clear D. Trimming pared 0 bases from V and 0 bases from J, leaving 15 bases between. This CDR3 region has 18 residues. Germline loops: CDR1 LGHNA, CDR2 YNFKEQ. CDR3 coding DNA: TGTGCCAGCAGCCAAGATATTGCAGGTCTTTTCTCTGGAAACACCATATATTTT. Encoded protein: CASSQDIAGLFSGNTIYF.

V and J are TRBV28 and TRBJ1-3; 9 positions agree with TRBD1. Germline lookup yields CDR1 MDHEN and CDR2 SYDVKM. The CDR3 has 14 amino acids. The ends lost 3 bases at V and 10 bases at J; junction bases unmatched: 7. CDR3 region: CASSFTGGEWTIYF. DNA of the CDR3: TGTGCCAGCAGTTTTACAGGGGGCGAATGGACCATATATTTT.

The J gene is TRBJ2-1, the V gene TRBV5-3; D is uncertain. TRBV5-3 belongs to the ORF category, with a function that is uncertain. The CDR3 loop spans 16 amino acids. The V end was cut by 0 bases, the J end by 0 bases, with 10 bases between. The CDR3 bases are TGTGCCAGAAGCTTGGATCGGTACGGCTCCTACAATGAGCAGTTCTTC. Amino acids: CARSLDRYGSYNEQFF.

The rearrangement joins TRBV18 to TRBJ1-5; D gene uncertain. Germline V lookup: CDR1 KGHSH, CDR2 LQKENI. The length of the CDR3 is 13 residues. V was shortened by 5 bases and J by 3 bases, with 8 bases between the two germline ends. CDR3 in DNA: TGTGCCAGCTCAAGAGGCCCCAATCAGCCCCAGCATTTT. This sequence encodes CASSRGPNQPQHF.

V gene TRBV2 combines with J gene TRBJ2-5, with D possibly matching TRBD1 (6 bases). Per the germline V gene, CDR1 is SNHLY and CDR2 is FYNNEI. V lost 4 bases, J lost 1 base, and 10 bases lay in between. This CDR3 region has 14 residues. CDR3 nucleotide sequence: TGTGCCAGCAGTGGGCAGGGGTCCCAAGAGACCCAGTACTTC. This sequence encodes CASSGQGSQETQYF.

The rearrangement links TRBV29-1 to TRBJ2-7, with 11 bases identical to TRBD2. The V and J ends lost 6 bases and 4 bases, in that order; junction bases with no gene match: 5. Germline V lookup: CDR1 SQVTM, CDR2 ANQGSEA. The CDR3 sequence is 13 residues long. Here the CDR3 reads CSVELAGVYEQYF. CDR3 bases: TGCAGCGTAGAACTAGCGGGAGTTTACGAGCAGTACTTC.

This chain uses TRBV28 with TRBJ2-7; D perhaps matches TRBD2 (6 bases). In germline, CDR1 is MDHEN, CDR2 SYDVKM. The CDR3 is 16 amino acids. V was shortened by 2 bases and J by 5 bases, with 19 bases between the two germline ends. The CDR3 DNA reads TGTGCCAGCAGTTTAGCCCGGGGACTCATCGTCCACGAGCAGTACTTC. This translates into CASSLARGLIVHEQYF.

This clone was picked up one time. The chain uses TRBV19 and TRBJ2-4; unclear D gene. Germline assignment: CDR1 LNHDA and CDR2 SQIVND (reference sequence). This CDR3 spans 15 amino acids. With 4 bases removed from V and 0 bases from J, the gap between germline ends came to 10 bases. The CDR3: CASSTPVLAKNIQYF. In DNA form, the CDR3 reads TGTGCCAGTAGTACCCCGGTTCTAGCCAAAAACATTCAGTACTTC.

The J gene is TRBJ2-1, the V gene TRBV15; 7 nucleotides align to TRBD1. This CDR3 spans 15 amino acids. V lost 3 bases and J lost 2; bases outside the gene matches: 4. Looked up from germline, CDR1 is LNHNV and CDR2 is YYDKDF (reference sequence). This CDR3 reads CATSSQGVPYNEQFF. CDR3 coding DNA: TGTGCCACCAGCAGCCAGGGGGTGCCCTACAATGAGCAGTTCTTC.